This entry concerns a single T cell receptor beta chain. Antigen: not known. The data were produced by immunoSEQ multiplex PCR, yet TCRdb's version contains in-frame clones alone and is incomplete. The data hold about 77,000 clones, with over 70% observed a single time. The sample originates from a study of OX40 agonist ivuxolimab in advanced cancers. At the level of the study: It was permissible to have had prior anti-PD-1, anti-PD-L1 or anti-CTLA-4 therapy, and about 40% had some.

General observations from the study: Partial responders at 0.1-3.0 mg/kg had among the lowest clonal expansion. At doses 0.1 to 3.0 mg/kg, CD4+ and CD8+ clones expanded.

CDR3 length equals 16 residues. Trimming shortened V by 2 bases and J by 1 base, and 13 bases separated the two germline ends. The V gene's germline CDR1 is MDHEN and CDR2 SYDVKM. The TCR sequence derives from an adult with an advanced solid tumor such as melanoma, head and neck, liver or kidney cancer. Sequences were derived from CD4+ or CD8+ T cells sorted from blood, sampled in a trial of the OX40 agonist ivuxolimab. This chain uses TRBV28 with TRBJ2-3, with D possibly being TRBD1 or TRBD2 (5 bases each). CDR3 in amino acids: CASSLGTRSGTDTQYF. DNA for the CDR3: TGTGCCAGCAGTTTAGGGACGAGGTCAGGCACAGATACGCAGTATTTT.